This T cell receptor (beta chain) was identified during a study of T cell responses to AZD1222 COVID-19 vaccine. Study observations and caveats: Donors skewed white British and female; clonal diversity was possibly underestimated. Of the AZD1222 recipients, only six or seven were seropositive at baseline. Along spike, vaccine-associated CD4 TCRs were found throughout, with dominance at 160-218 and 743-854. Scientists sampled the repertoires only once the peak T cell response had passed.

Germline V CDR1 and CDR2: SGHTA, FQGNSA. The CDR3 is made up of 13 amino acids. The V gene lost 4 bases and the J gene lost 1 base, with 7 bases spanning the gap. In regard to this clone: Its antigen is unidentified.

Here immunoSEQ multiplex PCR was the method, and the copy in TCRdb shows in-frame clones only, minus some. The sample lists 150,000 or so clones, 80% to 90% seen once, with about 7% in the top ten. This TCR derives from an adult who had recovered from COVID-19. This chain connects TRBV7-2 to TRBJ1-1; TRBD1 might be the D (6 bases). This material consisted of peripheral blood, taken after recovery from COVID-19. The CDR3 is CASSSQGNTEAFF. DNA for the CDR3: TGTGCCAGCAGCTCACAGGGGAACACTGAAGCTTTCTTT.